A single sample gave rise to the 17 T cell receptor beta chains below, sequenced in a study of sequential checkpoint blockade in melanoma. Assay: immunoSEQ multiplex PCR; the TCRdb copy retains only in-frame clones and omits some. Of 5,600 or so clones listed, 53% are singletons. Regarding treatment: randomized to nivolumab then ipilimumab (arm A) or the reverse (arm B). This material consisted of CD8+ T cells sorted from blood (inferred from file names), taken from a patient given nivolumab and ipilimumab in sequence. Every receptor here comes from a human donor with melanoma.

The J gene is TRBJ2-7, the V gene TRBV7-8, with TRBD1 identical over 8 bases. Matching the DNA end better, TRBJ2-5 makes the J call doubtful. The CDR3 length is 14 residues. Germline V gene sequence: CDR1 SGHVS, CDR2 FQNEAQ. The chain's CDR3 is CASSYLTGEETQYF. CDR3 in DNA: TGTGCCAGCAGCTACCTGACAGGGGAAGAGACCCAGTACTTC.

The CDR3 spells CASSRRAGVYSNQPQHF. The CDR3 region has the DNA TGTGCCAGCAGCCGACGTGCAGGGGTTTATAGCAATCAGCCCCAGCATTTT. The gene calls are TRBV27 and TRBJ1-5, with a weak D call TRBD1 (6 bases). The CDR3 runs 17 residues. V lost 6 bases and J lost 0, with 18 bases in between. Germline V gives CDR1 MNHEY, CDR2 SMNVEV (reference sequence).

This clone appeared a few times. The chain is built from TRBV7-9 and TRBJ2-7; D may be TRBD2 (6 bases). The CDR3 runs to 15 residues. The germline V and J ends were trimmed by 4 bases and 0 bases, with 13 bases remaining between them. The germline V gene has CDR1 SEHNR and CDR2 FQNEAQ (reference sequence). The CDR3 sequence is CASSWGVSTSYEQYF. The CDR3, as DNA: TGTGCCAGCAGCTGGGGGGTTTCTACCTCCTACGAGCAGTACTTC.

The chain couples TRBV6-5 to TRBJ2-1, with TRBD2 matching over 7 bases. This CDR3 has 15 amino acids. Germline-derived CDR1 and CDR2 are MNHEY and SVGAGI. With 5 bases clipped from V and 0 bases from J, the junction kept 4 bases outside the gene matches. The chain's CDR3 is CASSGGGSSYNEQFF. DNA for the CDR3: TGTGCCAGCAGTGGGGGGGGAAGCTCCTACAATGAGCAGTTCTTC.

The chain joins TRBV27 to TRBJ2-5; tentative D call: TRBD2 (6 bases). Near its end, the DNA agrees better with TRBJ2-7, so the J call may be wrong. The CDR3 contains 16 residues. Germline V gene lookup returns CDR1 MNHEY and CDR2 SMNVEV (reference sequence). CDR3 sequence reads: CASSKPRTTTTYEQYF. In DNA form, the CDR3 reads TGTGCCAGCAGTAAACCTAGGACTACGACGACTTACGAGCAGTACTTC.

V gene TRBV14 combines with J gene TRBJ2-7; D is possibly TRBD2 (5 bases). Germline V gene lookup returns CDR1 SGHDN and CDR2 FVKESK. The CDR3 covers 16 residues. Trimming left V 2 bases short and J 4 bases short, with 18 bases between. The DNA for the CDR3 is TGTGCCAGCAGCCAATTGGACGCGGGCGGGCGGTACGAGCAGTACTTC. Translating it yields CASSQLDAGGRYEQYF.

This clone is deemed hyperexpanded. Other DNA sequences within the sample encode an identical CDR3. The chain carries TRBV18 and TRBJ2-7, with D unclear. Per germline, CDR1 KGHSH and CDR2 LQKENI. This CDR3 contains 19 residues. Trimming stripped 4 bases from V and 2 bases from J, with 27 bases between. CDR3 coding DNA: TGTGCCAGCTCACTTTACCCTCGTAGGTTAGCCCTACGCCCCTACGAGCAGTACTTC. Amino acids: CASSLYPRRLALRPYEQYF.

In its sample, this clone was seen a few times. As DNA, the CDR3 is TGTGCCAGCAGCGAGGGACAGGTTTACGAGCAGTACTTC. Protein product: CASSEGQVYEQYF. The rearrangement uses TRBV7-9 and TRBJ2-7; TRBD1 agrees at 8 bases. The CDR3 runs 13 residues. Trimming at V came to 5 bases and at J to 4 bases, leaving 4 bases not matched to a gene. Germline values: CDR1 SEHNR, CDR2 FQNEAQ (reference sequence).

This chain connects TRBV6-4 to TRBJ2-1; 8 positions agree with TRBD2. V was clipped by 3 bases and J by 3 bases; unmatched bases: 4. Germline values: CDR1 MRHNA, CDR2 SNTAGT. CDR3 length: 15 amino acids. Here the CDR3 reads CASSESGTSYNEQFF. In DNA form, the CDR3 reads TGTGCCAGCAGTGAGTCCGGGACTAGCTACAATGAGCAGTTCTTC.

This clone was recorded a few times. The CDR3 sequence: CASSVDVAFEQYF. The CDR3 nucleotides are TGTGCCAGCAGCGTAGACGTCGCGTTCGAGCAGTACTTC. The chain employs TRBV9 and TRBJ2-7; D unclear. Germline CDR1 and CDR2: SGDLS and YYNGEE. The CDR3 spans 13 residues. The ends were cut back, 0 bases at V and 6 bases at J, with 10 bases in the middle.

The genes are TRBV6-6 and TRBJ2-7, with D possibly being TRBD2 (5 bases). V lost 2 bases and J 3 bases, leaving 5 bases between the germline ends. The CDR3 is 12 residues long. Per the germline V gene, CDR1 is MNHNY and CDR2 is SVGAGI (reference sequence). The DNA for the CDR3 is TGTGCCAGCAGTTACGACTACTACGAGCAGTACTTC. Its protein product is CASSYDYYEQYF.

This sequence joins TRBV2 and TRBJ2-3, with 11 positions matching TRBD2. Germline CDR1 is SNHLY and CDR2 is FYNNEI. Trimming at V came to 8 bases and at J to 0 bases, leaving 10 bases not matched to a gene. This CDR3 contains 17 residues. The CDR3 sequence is CASDAAGTSGSTDTQYF. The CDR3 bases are TGTGCCAGCGACGCAGCCGGGACTAGCGGTAGCACAGATACGCAGTATTTT.

CDR3 sequence: CASRSGGSAYGYTF. Written as DNA, the CDR3 is TGTGCCAGCAGGTCAGGGGGTTCGGCCTATGGCTACACCTTC. This chain joins TRBV5-5 and TRBJ1-2; 7 nucleotides align to TRBD1. J lost 4 bases, V lost 5 bases, and 8 bases had no gene match. The CDR3 contains 14 residues. The germline V gene has CDR1 SGHKS and CDR2 YYEKEE (reference sequence).

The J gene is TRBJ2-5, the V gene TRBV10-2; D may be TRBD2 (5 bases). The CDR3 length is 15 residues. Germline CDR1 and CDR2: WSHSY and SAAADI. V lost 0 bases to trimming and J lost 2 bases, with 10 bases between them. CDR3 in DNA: TGCGCCAGCAGTGAGTCGTTGGAGGAACAAGAGACCCAGTACTTC. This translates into CASSESLEEQETQYF.

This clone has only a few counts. CDR3 nucleotide sequence: TGTGCCAGCAGCTTAGCGCTAGGGGTTGCCAAAAACATTCAGTACTTC. This gives the protein CASSLALGVAKNIQYF. This chain connects TRBV7-9 to TRBJ2-4; D is possibly TRBD1 (5 bases). This CDR3 has 16 amino acids. The V gene's germline CDR1 is SEHNR and CDR2 FQNEAQ (reference sequence). The V end lost 0 bases, the J end lost 1 base, and 10 bases lay between the germline ends. Filled out from reference TRBV7-9 and TRBJ2-4, the complete variable domain reads DTGVSQNPRHKITKRGQNVTFRCDPISEHNRLYWYRQTLGQGPEFLTYFQNEAQLEKSRLLSDRFSAERPKGSFSTLEIQRTEQGDSAMYLCASSLALGVAKNIQYFGAGTRLSVL.

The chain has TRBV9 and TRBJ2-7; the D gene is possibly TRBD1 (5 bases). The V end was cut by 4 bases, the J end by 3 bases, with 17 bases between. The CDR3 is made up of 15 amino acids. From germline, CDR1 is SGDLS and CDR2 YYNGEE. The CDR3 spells CASSPTGQGIYEQYF. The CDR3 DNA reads TGTGCCAGCAGCCCGACCGGCCAGGGAATCTACGAGCAGTACTTC.

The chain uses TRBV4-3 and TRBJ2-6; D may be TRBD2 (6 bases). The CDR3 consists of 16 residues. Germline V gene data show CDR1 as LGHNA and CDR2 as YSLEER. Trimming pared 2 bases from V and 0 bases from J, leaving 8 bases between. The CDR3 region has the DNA TGCGCCAGCAGCCAACAGGAGGGCTCTGGGGCCAACGTCCTGACTTTC. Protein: CASSQQEGSGANVLTF.